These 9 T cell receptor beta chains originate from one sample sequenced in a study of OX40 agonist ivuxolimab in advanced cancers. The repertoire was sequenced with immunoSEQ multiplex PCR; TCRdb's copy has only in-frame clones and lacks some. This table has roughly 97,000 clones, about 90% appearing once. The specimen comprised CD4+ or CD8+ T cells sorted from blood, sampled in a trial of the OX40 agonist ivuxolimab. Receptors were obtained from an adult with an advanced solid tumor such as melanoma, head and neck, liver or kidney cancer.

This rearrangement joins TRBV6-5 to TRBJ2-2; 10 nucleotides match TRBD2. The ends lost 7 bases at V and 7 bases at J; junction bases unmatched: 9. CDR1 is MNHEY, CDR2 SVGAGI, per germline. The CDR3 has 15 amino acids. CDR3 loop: CASKWERGGGGELFF. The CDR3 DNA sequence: TGTGCCAGCAAATGGGAGCGGGGGGGCGGCGGGGAGCTGTTTTTT.

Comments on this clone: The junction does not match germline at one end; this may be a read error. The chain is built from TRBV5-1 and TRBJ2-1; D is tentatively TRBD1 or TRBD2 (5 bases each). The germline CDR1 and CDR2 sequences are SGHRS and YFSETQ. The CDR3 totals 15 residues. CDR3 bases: TGCGCCAGCAGTTTGGGGAGACAGACCTACAATGAGCAGTTCTTC. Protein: CASSLGRQTYNEQFF.

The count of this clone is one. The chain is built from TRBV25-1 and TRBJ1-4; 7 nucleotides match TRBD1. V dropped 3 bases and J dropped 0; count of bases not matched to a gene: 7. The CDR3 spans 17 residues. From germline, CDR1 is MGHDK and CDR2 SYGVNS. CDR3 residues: CASSDTGVRATNEKLFF. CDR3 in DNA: TGTGCCAGCAGTGATACAGGGGTGAGGGCAACTAATGAAAAACTGTTTTTT.

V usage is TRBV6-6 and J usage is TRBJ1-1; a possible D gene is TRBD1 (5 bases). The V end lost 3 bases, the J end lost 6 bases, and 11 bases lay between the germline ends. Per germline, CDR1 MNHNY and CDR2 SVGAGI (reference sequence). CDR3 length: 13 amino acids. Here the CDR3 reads CASSYLGTSEAFF. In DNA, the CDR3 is TGTGCCAGCAGTTATCTCGGGACGTCTGAAGCTTTCTTT.

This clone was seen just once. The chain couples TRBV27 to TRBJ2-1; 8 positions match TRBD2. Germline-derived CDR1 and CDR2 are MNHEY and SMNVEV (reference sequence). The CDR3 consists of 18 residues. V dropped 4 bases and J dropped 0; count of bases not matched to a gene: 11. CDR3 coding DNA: TGTGCCAGCAGTTCTCGACGGACTAGCTCGAACTCCTACAATGAGCAGTTCTTC. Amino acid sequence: CASSSRRTSSNSYNEQFF.

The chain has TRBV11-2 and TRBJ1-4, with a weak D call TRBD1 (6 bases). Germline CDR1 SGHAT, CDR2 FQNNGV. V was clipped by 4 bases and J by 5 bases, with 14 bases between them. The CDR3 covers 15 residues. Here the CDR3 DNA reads TGTGCCAGCAGCTCCCAAGGGACACTCAATGAAAAACTGTTTTTT. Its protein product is CASSSQGTLNEKLFF.

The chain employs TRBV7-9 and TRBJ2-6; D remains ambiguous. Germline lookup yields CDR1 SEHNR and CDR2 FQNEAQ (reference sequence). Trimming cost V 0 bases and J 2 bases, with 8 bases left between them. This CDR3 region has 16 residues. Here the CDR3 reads CASSLAVGAGANVLTF. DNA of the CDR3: TGTGCCAGCAGCTTAGCGGTGGGCGCTGGGGCCAACGTCCTGACTTTC.

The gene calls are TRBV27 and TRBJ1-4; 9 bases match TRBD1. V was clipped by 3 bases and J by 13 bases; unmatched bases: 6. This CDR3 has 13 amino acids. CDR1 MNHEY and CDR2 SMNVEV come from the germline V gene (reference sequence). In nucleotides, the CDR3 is TGTGCCAGCAGTTTCTGGGGACAGGGCCGACTGTTTTTT. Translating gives CASSFWGQGRLFF. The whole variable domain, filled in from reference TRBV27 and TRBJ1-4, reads EAQVTQNPRYLITVTGKKLTVTCSQNMNHEYMSWYRQDPGLGLRQIYYSMNVEVTDKGDVPEGYKVSRKEKRNFPLILESPSPNQTSLYFCASSFWGQGRLFFGSGTQLSVL.

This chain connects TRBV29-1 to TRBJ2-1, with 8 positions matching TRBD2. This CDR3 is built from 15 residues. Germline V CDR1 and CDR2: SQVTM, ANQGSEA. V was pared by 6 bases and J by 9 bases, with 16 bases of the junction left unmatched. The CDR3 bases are TGCAGCGTCGGTCGTAAACCGGGAGGGCAGGTTGAGCAGTTCTTC. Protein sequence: CSVGRKPGGQVEQFF.